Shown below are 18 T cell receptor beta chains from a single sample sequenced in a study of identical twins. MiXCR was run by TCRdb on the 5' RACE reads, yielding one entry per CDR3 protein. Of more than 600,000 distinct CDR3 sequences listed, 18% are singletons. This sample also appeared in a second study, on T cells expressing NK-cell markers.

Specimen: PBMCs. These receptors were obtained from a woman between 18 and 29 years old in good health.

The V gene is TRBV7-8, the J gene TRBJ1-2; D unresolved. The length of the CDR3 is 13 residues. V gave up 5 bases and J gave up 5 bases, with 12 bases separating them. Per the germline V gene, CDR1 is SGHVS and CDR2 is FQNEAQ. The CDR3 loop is CASSQTAVYGYTF. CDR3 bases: TGTGCCAGCAGCCAGACGGCAGTTTATGGCTACACCTTC.

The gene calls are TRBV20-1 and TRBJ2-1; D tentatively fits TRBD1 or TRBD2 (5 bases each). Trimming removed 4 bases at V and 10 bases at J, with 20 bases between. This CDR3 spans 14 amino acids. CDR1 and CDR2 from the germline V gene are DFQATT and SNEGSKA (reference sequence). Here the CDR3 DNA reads TGCAGTGCTACGGGGACCAAGTCCTCGTTCGAGCAGTTCTTC. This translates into CSATGTKSSFEQFF.

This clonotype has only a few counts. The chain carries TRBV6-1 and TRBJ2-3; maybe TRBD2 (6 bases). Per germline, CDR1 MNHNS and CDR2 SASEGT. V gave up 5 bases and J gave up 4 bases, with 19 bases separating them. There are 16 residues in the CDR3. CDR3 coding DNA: TGTGCCAGCAGTCAGGCCGGGACTCTGCCTGCAGATACGCAGTATTTT. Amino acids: CASSQAGTLPADTQYF.

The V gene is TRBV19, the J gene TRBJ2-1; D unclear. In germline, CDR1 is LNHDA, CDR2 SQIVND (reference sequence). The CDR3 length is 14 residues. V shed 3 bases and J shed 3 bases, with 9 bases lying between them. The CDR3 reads CASSIVGHYNEQFF. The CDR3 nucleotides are TGTGCCAGTAGTATCGTGGGCCACTACAATGAGCAGTTCTTC.

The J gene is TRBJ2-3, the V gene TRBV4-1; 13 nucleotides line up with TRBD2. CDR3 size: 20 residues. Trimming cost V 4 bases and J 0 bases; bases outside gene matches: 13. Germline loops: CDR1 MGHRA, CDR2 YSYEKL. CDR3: CASSPLGTSGAQGSTDTQYF. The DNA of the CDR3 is TGCGCCAGCAGCCCTTTGGGGACTAGCGGGGCCCAAGGGAGCACAGATACGCAGTATTTT.

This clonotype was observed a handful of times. CDR3 DNA: TGTGCCAGCAGCGGCGAACTAGCGGGGGACGAGCAGTACTTC. Its protein is CASSGELAGDEQYF. The chain joins TRBV9 to TRBJ2-7, with 11 bases matching TRBD2. The CDR3 contains 14 residues. CDR1 SGDLS and CDR2 YYNGEE come from the germline V gene. V lost 3 bases, J lost 5 bases, and 4 bases stayed unmatched.

Written as DNA, the CDR3 is TGTGCCAGCACTCGCAGGGATGCTAATGAAAAACTGTTTTTT. Encoded protein: CASTRRDANEKLFF. This rearrangement joins TRBV12-3 or TRBV12-4 to TRBJ1-4, with D perhaps matching TRBD1 (5 bases). V shed 7 bases and J shed 3 bases, with 12 bases lying between them. There are 14 residues in the CDR3.

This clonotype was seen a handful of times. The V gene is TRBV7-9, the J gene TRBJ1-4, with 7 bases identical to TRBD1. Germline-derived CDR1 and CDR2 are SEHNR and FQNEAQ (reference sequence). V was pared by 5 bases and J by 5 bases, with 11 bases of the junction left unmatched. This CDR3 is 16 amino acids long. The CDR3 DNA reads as TGTGCCAGCAGCCCCAGGGCAGGGGGGATGAATGAAAAACTGTTTTTT. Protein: CASSPRAGGMNEKLFF.

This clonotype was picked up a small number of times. The CDR3 sequence: CASSLETVAGELFF. Here the CDR3 DNA reads TGCGCCAGCAGCTTGGAGACCGTCGCCGGGGAGCTGTTTTTT. V usage is TRBV5-1 and J usage is TRBJ2-2, with D unclear. This CDR3 contains 14 residues. Germline V CDR1 and CDR2: SGHRS, YFSETQ. V was pared by 0 bases and J by 6 bases, with 9 bases between.

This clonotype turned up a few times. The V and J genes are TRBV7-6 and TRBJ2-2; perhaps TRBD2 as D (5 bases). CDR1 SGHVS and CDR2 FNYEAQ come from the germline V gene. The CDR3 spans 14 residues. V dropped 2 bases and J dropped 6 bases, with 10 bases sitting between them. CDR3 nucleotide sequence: TGTGCCAGCAGCTTACAGAGGGCGGCCGGGGAGCTGTTTTTT. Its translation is CASSLQRAAGELFF.

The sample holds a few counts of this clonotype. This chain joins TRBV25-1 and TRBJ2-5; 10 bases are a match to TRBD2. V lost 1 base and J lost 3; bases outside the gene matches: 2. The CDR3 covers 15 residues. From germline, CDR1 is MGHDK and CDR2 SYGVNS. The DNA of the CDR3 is TGTGCCAGCAGTGAATGGCTAGCGGGAGAAGAGACCCAGTACTTC. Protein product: CASSEWLAGEETQYF.

In DNA form, the CDR3 reads TGTGCCAGCAGTCCACCTTTCGGGGGCACCTATGGCTACACCTTC. Its translation: CASSPPFGGTYGYTF. This chain connects TRBV12-3 or TRBV12-4 to TRBJ1-2; possibly TRBD1 for D (6 bases). The CDR3 sequence is 15 residues long. V lost 5 bases and J lost 4, with 17 bases in between.

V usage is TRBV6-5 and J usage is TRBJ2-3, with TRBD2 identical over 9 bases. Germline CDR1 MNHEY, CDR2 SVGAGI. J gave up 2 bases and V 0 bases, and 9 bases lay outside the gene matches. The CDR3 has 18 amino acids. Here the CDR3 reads CASSYSGLAGTVTDTQYF. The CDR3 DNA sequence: TGTGCCAGCAGTTACTCAGGTCTAGCGGGGACCGTCACAGATACGCAGTATTTT.

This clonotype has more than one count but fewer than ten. CDR3 sequence reads: CAISEYTGNTIYF. CDR3 sequence (DNA): TGTGCCATCAGTGAGTACACGGGAAACACCATATATTTT. The V gene is TRBV10-3, the J gene TRBJ1-3, with unresolved D. Trimming removed 1 base from V and 4 bases from J, with 5 bases in between. The CDR3 runs to 13 residues. Germline CDR1 reads ENHRY; CDR2 reads SYGVKD.

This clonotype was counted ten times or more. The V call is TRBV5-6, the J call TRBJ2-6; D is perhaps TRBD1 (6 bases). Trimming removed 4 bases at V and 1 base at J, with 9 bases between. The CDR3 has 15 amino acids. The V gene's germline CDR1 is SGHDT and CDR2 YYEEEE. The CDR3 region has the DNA TGTGCCAGCAGCAAACAGGGTTCTGGGGCCAACGTCCTGACTTTC. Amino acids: CASSKQGSGANVLTF.

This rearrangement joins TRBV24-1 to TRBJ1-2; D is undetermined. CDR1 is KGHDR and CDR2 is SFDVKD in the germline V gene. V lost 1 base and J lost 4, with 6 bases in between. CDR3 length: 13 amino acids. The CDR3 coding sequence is TGTGCCACCAGTGATTTCCGGGGCTATGGCTACACCTTC. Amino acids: CATSDFRGYGYTF.

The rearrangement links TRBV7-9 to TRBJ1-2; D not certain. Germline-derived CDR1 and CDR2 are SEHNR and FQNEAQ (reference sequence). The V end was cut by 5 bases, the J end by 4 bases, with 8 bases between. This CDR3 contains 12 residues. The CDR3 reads CASSPFAYGYTF. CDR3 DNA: TGTGCCAGCAGCCCTTTCGCCTATGGCTACACCTTC.

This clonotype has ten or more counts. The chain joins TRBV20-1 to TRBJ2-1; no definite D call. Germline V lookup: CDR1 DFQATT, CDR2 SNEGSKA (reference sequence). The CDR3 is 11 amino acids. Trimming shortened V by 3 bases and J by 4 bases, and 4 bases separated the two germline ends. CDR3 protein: CSARDYNEQFF. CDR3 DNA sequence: TGCAGTGCTAGGGATTACAATGAGCAGTTCTTC.